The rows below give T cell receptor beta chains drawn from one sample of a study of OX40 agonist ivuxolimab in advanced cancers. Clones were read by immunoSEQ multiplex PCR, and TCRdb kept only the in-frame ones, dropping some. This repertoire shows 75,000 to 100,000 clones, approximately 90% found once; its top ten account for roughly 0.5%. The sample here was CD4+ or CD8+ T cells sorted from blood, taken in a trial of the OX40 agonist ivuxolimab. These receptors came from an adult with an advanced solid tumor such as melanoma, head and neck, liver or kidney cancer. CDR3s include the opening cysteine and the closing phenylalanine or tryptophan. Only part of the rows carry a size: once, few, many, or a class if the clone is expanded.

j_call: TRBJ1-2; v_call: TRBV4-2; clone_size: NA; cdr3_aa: CASSQDFHGGYTF
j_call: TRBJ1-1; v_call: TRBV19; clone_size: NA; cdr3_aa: CASSTPFENTENTEAFF
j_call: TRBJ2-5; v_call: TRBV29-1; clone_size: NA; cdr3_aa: CSTKGGEETQYF
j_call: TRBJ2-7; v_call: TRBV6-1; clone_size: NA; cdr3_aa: CATPGRSSYEQYF
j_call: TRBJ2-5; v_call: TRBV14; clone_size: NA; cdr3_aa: CASSHHGGPQETQYF
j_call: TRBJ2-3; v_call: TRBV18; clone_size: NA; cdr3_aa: CASSRSGQTTDTQYF
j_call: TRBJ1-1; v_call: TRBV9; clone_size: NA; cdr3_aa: CASSVGSSSNTEAFF
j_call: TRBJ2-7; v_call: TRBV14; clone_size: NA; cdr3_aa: CASSHPPGLAGLGGYEQYF
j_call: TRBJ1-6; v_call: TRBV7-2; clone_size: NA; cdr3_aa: CASSPERGRNSPLHF
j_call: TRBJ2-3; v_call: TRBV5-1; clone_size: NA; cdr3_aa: CASSLGRSADTQYF
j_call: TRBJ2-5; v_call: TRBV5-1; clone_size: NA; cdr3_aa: CASSLAAGQETQYF
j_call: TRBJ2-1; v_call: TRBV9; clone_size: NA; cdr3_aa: CASSEGLAWNEQFF
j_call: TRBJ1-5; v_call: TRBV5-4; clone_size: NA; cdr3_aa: CASSRGGGPLGNQPQHF
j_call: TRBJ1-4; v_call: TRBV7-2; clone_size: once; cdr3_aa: CASSDPYEKLFF
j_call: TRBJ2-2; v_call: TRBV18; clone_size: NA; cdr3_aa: CASSSEGTGELFF
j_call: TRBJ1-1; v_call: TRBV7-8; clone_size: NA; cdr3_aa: CASSLIVRGPSEAFF
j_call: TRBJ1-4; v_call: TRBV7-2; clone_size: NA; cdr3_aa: CASSNGPGEKLFF
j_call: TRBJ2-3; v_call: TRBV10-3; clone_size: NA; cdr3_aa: CAINVAGTDTQYF
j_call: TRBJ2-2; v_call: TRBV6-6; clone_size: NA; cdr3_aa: CASSLRNTGELFF
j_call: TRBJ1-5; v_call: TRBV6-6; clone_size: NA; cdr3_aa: CASRTQEISNQPQHF
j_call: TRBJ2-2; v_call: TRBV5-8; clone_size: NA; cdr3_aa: CASSPGRTSNTGELFF
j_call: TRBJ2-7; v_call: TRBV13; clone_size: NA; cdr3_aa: CASSQAGSASQQYF
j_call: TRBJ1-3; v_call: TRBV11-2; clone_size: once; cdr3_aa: CASSFHRTAGNTIYF
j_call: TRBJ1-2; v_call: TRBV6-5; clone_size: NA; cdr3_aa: CASSYSRDRGDGYTF
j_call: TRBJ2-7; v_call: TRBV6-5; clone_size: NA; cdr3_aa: CASSYEGTGGYEQYF
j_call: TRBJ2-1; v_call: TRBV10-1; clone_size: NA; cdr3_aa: CASSEGGGAYNEQFF
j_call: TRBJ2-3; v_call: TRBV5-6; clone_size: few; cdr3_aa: CASFLAGSDTQYF
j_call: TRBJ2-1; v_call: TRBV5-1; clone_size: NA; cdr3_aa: CASSFGGAQTYNEQFF
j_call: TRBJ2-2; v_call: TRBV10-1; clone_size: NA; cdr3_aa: CASRDQPAGELFF